These 9 T cell receptor beta chains share one sample of origin, sequenced in a study of shared clonotypes between healthy human individuals. The data were produced by immunoSEQ multiplex PCR, yet TCRdb's version contains in-frame clones alone and is incomplete. The sample contains some 2,000,000 clones, 90% to 96% of which appear only once. The specimen sequenced was naive CD4+ T cells sorted from blood. Subset meaning: CD45RA+ positively selected. The receptors stem from a man aged 18 to 29 in good health.

The gene calls are TRBV7-9 and TRBJ2-1, with 10 positions matching TRBD1. CDR1 SEHNR and CDR2 FQNEAQ come from the germline V gene (reference sequence). This CDR3 is 15 amino acids long. The trim removed 1 base at V and 7 bases at J, leaving 4 bases unmatched. The CDR3 loop reads CASSLGQGAENEQFF. The DNA for the CDR3 is TGTGCCAGCAGCTTAGGACAGGGGGCTGAGAATGAGCAGTTCTTC. The whole variable domain, filled in from reference TRBV7-9 and TRBJ2-1, reads DTGVSQNPRHKITKRGQNVTFRCDPISEHNRLYWYRQTLGQGPEFLTYFQNEAQLEKSRLLSDRFSAERPKGSFSTLEIQRTEQGDSAMYLCASSLGQGAENEQFFGPGTRLTVL.

The chain joins TRBV7-9 to TRBJ1-1; 11 positions agree with TRBD1. Germline V CDR1 and CDR2: SEHNR, FQNEAQ (reference sequence). The CDR3 extends over 15 amino acids. Trimming cost V 5 bases and J 3 bases; bases outside gene matches: 5. CDR3 sequence (DNA): TGTGCCAGCAGCCCCCGGGACAGGGGGGACACTGAAGCTTTCTTT. Its translation is CASSPRDRGDTEAFF.

For this clone: The same CDR3 arises from other DNA sequences in this sample as well. The chain recombines TRBV5-1 with TRBJ2-1; a weak D match, TRBD2 (6 bases). The CDR3 runs 15 residues. Germline assignment: CDR1 SGHRS and CDR2 YFSETQ. V was pared by 0 bases and J by 2 bases, with 9 bases between. CDR3 in DNA: TGCGCCAGCAGCTTGGAGGCGGGACCCTACAATGAGCAGTTCTTC. Its protein is CASSLEAGPYNEQFF.

The rearrangement links TRBV5-1 to TRBJ1-6, with TRBD1 as a possible D gene (6 bases). The CDR3 runs 14 residues. Germline V gives CDR1 SGHRS, CDR2 YFSETQ. Trimming pared 4 bases from V and 7 bases from J, leaving 12 bases between. The CDR3 coding sequence is TGCGCCAGCAGCGCAGGACAGCAGAATTCACCCCTCCACTTT. Its translation is CASSAGQQNSPLHF.

For this clone: The same CDR3 can be traced to other DNA sequences in this sample. The chain employs TRBV27 and TRBJ1-2, with D unresolved. Germline assignment: CDR1 MNHEY and CDR2 SMNVEV (reference sequence). This CDR3 region has 14 residues. V was cut by 1 base and J by 4 bases, with 10 bases left in between. Here the CDR3 reads CASSLYPGPYGYTF. The DNA for the CDR3 is TGTGCCAGCAGTTTATATCCCGGTCCCTATGGCTACACCTTC.

The chain recombines TRBV7-3 with TRBJ2-3; D assignment may be TRBD1 or TRBD2 (5 bases each). Per the germline V gene, CDR1 is SGHTA and CDR2 is FQGTGA. This CDR3 contains 16 residues. Deletions cut 5 bases from V and 0 bases from J, with 15 bases between. CDR3 residues: CASSGTRSSSTDTQYF. CDR3 DNA sequence: TGTGCCAGCAGCGGGACGAGGAGTTCGAGCACAGATACGCAGTATTTT.

The chain combines TRBV6-4 with TRBJ1-4, with TRBD1 matching 7 bases. The CDR3 consists of 15 residues. The germline V gene has CDR1 MRHNA and CDR2 SNTAGT. J gave up 5 bases and V 6 bases, and 9 bases lay outside the gene matches. The CDR3, as DNA: TGTGCCAGCAGACAATCAGGGGGGAGGAATGAAAAACTGTTTTTT. This sequence encodes CASRQSGGRNEKLFF.

The gene calls are TRBV6-6 and TRBJ2-2, with D tentatively TRBD1 or TRBD2 (5 bases each). The CDR3 is 15 residues long. Trimming removed 6 bases from V and 6 bases from J, with 17 bases in between. Per germline, CDR1 MNHNY and CDR2 SVGAGI (reference sequence). The CDR3 DNA reads as TGTGCCAGCAGACGGGACCTAGGCGAACCCGGGGAGCTGTTTTTT. It is translated as CASRRDLGEPGELFF.

V gene TRBV2 combines with J gene TRBJ1-1; D remains unclear. V shed 7 bases and J shed 4 bases, with 13 bases lying between them. The CDR3 runs 13 residues. The germline V gene has CDR1 SNHLY and CDR2 FYNNEI. The DNA of the CDR3 is TGTGCCAGCAATATAGAGGGAGTCACTGAAGCTTTCTTT. Translating it yields CASNIEGVTEAFF. Looking up the rest from reference TRBV2 and TRBJ1-1 gives the full variable domain: EPEVTQTPSHQVTQMGQEVILRCVPISNHLYFYWYRQILGQKVEFLVSFYNNEISEKSEIFDDQFSVERPDGSNFTLKIRSTKLEDSAMYFCASNIEGVTEAFFGQGTRLTVV.